This TCR beta chain derives from a study of blood T cell repertoires in COVID-19 (dated by TCRdb to the early 2020s). In terms of the full investigation: Collaborator samples came from the United States, Italy and Spain and covered acute and convalescent phases of COVID-19. The prospective study material was composed of cDNA or gDNA derived from T cells, B-cell-depleted T cells, or PBMCs. Deeply sampled blood TCRbeta repertoires from subjects exposed to, actively infected with, or recovered from COVID-19 were included in the dataset. The repertoires were released in a freely available public database meant as a resource for research on the immune response to SARS-CoV-2. Samples came from the ongoing ImmuneRACE study (first 160 participants) plus 1,254 subjects from 6 global collaborators. Sample metadata almost always included a de-identified subject ID, COVID-19 status, age in years and sex. Where HLA class I and class II types were available, the types were taken from metadata supplied by the sample provider, not from assay-based typing.

This clone was seen once. Its antigen is currently not known. No base-level quality is on record; no much larger clone is a single base apart. Trimming takes 6 bases from V and 7 bases from J, and the germline ends sit 23 bases apart. Sequences LGHNT (CDR1) and FRNRAP (CDR2) are obtained from the germline V gene. CDR3 length: 16 amino acids, cysteine to phenylalanine. The DNA shown is the 48-base CDR3, in frame from base 1. At one collaborating source in Seattle, patients were enrolled during active infection and were followed longitudinally through the course of disease. Each collaborating institution followed its own protocols to collect whole blood in K2EDTA tubes. Collaborator samples were shipped for TCRbeta analysis as frozen whole blood, isolated PBMCs, or DNA extracted from either sample type. TCRbeta CDR3 regions were amplified from genomic DNA by means of the immunoSEQ Assay, a bias-controlled multiplex PCR. Per the source publication's procedure: The number of nucleated cells in each sample was estimated from the amplification of reference gene primers within the assay. To quantify the absolute abundance of each unique TCRbeta CDR3 rearrangement, sequence reads were collapsed and filtered. For each sample, productive Simpson clonality was calculated as the square root of Simpson's diversity index across productive rearrangements. Held by TCRdb, this immuneACCESS table contains in-frame sequences only and omits some clones. Under half of the omission traces to an unresolved V gene where checked; the cause of the rest is unknown. Clone size and V and J calls were adopted from that table, with D and trimming inferred from the DNA. The sample records some 450,000 clones, 85% to 90% of which are singletons. The ten largest clones capture 0.75% to 0.85% of the sample.

Overall study outcomes, separate from this receptor: The amount of clinical and demographic metadata varied by source and participant and was provided uncurated.

Rearrangement joined TRBV12-5 to TRBJ2-3, with a weak D call of TRBD1 (6 bases match). The sequenced sample consisted of peripheral blood. The receptor was isolated from a man aged 18 to 29 with COVID-19, enrolled during active disease. The CDR3: CASGGGGALRGYTQYF. The DNA reads as follows: TGTGCTAGTGGAGGGGGTGGGGCCCTTAGGGGATATACGCAGTATTTT.